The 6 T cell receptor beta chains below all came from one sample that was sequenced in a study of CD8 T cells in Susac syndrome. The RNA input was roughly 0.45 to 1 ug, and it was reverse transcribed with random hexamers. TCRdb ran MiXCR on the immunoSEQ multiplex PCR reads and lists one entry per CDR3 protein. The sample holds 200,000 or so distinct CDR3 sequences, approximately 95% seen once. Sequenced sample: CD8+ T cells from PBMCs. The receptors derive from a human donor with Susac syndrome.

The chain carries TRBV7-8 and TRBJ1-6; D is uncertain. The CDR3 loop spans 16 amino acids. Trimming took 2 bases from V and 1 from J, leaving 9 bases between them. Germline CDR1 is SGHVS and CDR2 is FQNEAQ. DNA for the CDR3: TGTGCCAGCAGCTTACAGCCGGGGTCCTATAATTCACCCCTCCACTTT. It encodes CASSLQPGSYNSPLHF.

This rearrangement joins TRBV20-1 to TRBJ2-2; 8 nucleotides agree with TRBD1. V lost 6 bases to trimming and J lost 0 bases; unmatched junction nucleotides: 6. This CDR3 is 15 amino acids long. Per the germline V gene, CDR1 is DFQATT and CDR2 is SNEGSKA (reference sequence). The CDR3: CSAWTGSPNTGELFF. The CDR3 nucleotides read TGCAGTGCCTGGACAGGGTCCCCGAACACCGGGGAGCTGTTTTTT.

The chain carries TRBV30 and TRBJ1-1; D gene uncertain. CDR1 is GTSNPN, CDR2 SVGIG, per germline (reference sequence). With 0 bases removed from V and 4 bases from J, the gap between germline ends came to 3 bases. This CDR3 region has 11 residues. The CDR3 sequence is CAWSVSTEAFF. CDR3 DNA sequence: TGTGCCTGGAGTGTTTCCACTGAAGCTTTCTTT.

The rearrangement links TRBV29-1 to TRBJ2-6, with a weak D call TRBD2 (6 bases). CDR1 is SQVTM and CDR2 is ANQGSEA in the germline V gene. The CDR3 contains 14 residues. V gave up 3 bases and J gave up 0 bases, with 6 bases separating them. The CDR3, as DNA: TGCAGCGTTGAGCGGGACTCTGGGGCCAACGTCCTGACTTTC. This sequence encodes CSVERDSGANVLTF.

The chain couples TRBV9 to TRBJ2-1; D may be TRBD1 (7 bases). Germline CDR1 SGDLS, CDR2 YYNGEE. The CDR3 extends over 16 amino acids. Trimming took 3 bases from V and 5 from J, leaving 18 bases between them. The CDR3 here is CASSEAMQGEDNEQFF. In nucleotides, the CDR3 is TGTGCCAGCAGCGAAGCGATGCAGGGGGAGGACAATGAGCAGTTCTTC.

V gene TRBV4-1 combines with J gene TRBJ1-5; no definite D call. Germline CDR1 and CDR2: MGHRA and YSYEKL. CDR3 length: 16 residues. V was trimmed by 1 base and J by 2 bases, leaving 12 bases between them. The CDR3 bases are TGCGCCAGCAGCCAAGGAGGGAATATAGGCAATCAGCCCCAGCATTTT. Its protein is CASSQGGNIGNQPQHF.